Listed below are T cell receptor beta chains from one sample, sequenced in a study of blood T cell repertoires in COVID-19. Clones were read by immunoSEQ multiplex PCR, and TCRdb kept only the in-frame ones, dropping some. Of approximately 290,000 clones in the sample, around 90% were seen once. The material sequenced was PBMCs or T cells enriched from blood (not recorded which). The receptors were sampled from a woman aged 25 to 39 who had recovered from COVID-19. Both conserved end residues are part of each CDR3. The D gene is left open where the match is weak. Size is omitted from some rows. Given values are once, few, many or a class for expanded clones.

TRBV5-4	TRBD2	TRBJ2-3	few	TGTGCCAGCAGCTTGTCGCGGGAGTTAACAGATACGCAGTATTTT	CASSLSRELTDTQYF
TRBV28	TRBD2	TRBJ2-7	.	TGTGCCAGCAGCCTAGCGGGAGGGCCCTCCCACGAGCAGTACTTC	CASSLAGGPSHEQYF
TRBV30	TRBD1	TRBJ2-2	.	TGTGCAGTTTCGAGGGGGCACACCGGGGAGCTGTTTTTT	CAVSRGHTGELFF
TRBV11-2	TRBD2	TRBJ2-3	.	TGTGCCAGCAGCCGCGGACTAGCGGGAATTGGGACAGATACGCAGTATTTT	CASSRGLAGIGTDTQYF
TRBV28	.	TRBJ2-1	.	TGTGCCAGCAGTCCATGGGAACGAACTAGAGCCTCCTACAATGAGCAGTTCTTC	CASSPWERTRASYNEQFF
TRBV7-2	.	TRBJ1-2	once	TGTGCCAGCAGCTTATATATGACAGCCAGCAACTATGGCTACACCTTC	CASSLYMTASNYGYTF
TRBV28	TRBD1	TRBJ2-7	.	TGTGCCAGCAGTTTAACAGGGGCCTCTCGGGACGAGCAGTACTTC	CASSLTGASRDEQYF
TRBV7-9	TRBD1	TRBJ2-2	.	TGTGCCAGCAGCTTACAGGGGGCGTATAAGGCCGGGGAGCTGTTTTTT	CASSLQGAYKAGELFF
TRBV29-1	TRBD1	TRBJ1-4	.	TGCAGCGTTACACTAACAGGGGGCTCTAATGAAAAACTGTTTTTT	CSVTLTGGSNEKLFF
TRBV27	.	TRBJ2-7	.	TGTGCCAGCAGCACTGCGGGATACCCCTACGAGCAGTACTTC	CASSTAGYPYEQYF
TRBV18	TRBD1	TRBJ2-7	.	TGTGCCAGCTCACCGACAGGGGGCAAAAGCCCCTACGAGCAGTACTTC	CASSPTGGKSPYEQYF
TRBV28	.	TRBJ1-2	.	TGTGCCAGCAGCCCCGCAGGAACTAACTATGGCTACACCTTC	CASSPAGTNYGYTF
TRBV6-6	.	TRBJ2-1	.	TGTGCCAGCAGTTACTCGGGCGGGCCGCCCTACAATGAGCAGTTCTTC	CASSYSGGPPYNEQFF
TRBV15	TRBD1	TRBJ2-1	.	TGTGCCACCAGCCCGGACAGGGGCAAAGAGCAGTTCTTC	CATSPDRGKEQFF
TRBV5-1	TRBD1	TRBJ1-2	few	TGCGCCAGCAGCTTGGACGGACAGGGGGCAGGTGGCTACACCTTC	CASSLDGQGAGGYTF
TRBV12-3/TRBV12-4	.	TRBJ2-2	.	TGTGCCAGCAGGTCCTTGGGGGAGCTGTTTTTT	CASRSLGELFF
TRBV10-1	TRBD2	TRBJ2-7	.	TGCGCCAGCAGTATGACTAGCGGGTCCCTCGGGGAGCAGTACTTC	CASSMTSGSLGEQYF
TRBV19	.	TRBJ2-7	.	TGTGCCAGCAAAACGGGCGGGGCAGACCACTACGAGCAGTACTTC	CASKTGGADHYEQYF
TRBV5-4	.	TRBJ2-7	.	TGTGCCAGCAGCTTGCCCCGCTCGACAGCCTACGAGCAGTACTTC	CASSLPRSTAYEQYF
TRBV4-1	TRBD2	TRBJ2-7	.	TGCGCCAGCAGCCAACCCGACTCGGGGACTAGCGGCTCCTACGAGCAGTACTTC	CASSQPDSGTSGSYEQYF
TRBV5-5	TRBD1	TRBJ2-7	.	TGTGCCAGCAGCTTATGGGACAGAACCTACGAGCAGTACTTC	CASSLWDRTYEQYF
TRBV7-2	.	TRBJ1-2	.	TGTGCCAGCAGCTTAGCGGCAGGGGTAAATTATGGCTACACCTTC	CASSLAAGVNYGYTF
TRBV18	TRBD1	TRBJ2-3	.	TGTGCCAGCTCACCGGGACAGGGTGTAGATACGCAGTATTTT	CASSPGQGVDTQYF
TRBV5-4	.	TRBJ1-2	.	TGTGCCAGCAGCCCTCTGGGAGATGGCTACACCTTC	CASSPLGDGYTF
TRBV21-1	.	TRBJ1-5	.	TGTGCCAGCAGCTTCGGCAGGCAAGCGGGGGATCATCAGCCCCAGCATTTT	CASSFGRQAGDHQPQHF
TRBV5-1	TRBD1	TRBJ1-5	.	TGCGCCAGCAGCCCGGACAGGGGAAATCAGCCCCAGCATTTT	CASSPDRGNQPQHF
TRBV7-2	.	TRBJ2-7	.	TGTGCCAGCAGCTTAGGTGCGGCGGGATACCCCTACGAGCAGTACTTC	CASSLGAAGYPYEQYF
TRBV7-2	TRBD1	TRBJ1-2	.	TGTGCCAGCAGCTCCTATTTGGAGGGGGCATATACCTTC	CASSSYLEGAYTF
TRBV27	TRBD1	TRBJ1-5	.	TGTGCCAGCAGCCCGGGACAGCATTATCAGCCCCAGCATTTT	CASSPGQHYQPQHF
TRBV9	TRBD2	TRBJ2-3	.	TGTGCCAGCAGCGTCGGGACTAGCGGCACAGATACGCAGTATTTT	CASSVGTSGTDTQYF
TRBV27	.	TRBJ1-5	few	TGTGCCAGCTCCATCGACAGATATAGCAATCAGCCCCAGCATTTT	CASSIDRYSNQPQHF
TRBV2	.	TRBJ2-1	.	TGTGCCAGCGTTAGGGAGAGCTCCTACAATGAGCAGTTCTTC	CASVRESSYNEQFF
TRBV27	.	TRBJ1-6	.	TGTGCCAGCTATTTCTCCTATAATTCACCCCTCCACTTT	CASYFSYNSPLHF
TRBV19	TRBD2	TRBJ2-2	.	TGTGCCAGTAGCAACGAGGGAGGGCCTAGTGGCACCGGGGAGCTGTTTTTT	CASSNEGGPSGTGELFF
TRBV28	TRBD1	TRBJ2-1	.	TGTGCCAGCAGTTTAGCTCTCCTGAGACAGGGCCAAATCTACAATGAGCAGTTCTTC	CASSLALLRQGQIYNEQFF
TRBV7-2	.	TRBJ2-1	.	TGTGCCAGCAGCTTAGCAGCTCGAAGTGAGCAGTTCTTC	CASSLAARSEQFF
TRBV12-3/TRBV12-4	.	TRBJ2-7	.	TGTGCCAGCAGTTTAGCGGGAGGTTGGGAGCAGTACTTC	CASSLAGGWEQYF